The clone carrying this T cell receptor beta chain was counted only a few times. Its antigen remains unknown. The TCRbeta library was prepared with unique molecular identifiers. TCRdb analysed the PCR reads with MiXCR anew, one entry per CDR3 protein. The sample carries about 74,000 distinct CDR3 sequences, 13% to 15% recorded once. The CDR3 has 14 amino acids. In germline, CDR1 is SEHNR, CDR2 FQNEAQ (reference sequence). Between the trimmed V and J ends, which lost 1 base and 6 bases, there was a span of 10 bases. This entry belongs to a study of T-cell reconstitution after alpha-beta-depleted transplantation in children. Study observations and caveats: About two months after transplant, alpha-beta T cells reportedly came from several hundred expanded graft clones.

This receptor was taken from a male patient aged 2 to 10 who had a stem cell transplant for acute lymphoblastic leukemia, so the T cells may come from the graft donor. The chain carries TRBV7-9 and TRBJ2-4, with D perhaps TRBD1 (5 bases). The input for sequencing was PBMCs, mostly from graft donor cells, taken 180 days after TCRalphabeta/CD19-depleted stem cell transplant. CDR3 residues: CASSLEGAGNIQYF. The CDR3 nucleotides are TGTGCCAGCAGCTTAGAAGGGGCAGGAAACATTCAGTACTTC.